The 14 T cell receptor beta chains below come from one sample, sequenced in a study of CD8+CD57+ T cells in acquired aplastic anemia. Profiles of TCR beta VDJ and CDR3 were generated from a genomic DNA template. Via MiXCR, TCRdb re-called the reads, giving one row per CDR3 protein. Found here are roughly 150,000 distinct CDR3 sequences, less than 60% of them singletons; the top ten hold 3.2%. Patients chosen for sequencing had shown CD8+CD57+ cell expansion by flow cytometry. Specimen: sorted CD4+, CD8+, or CD8+CD57+ T cells (not recorded which) from PBMCs. The receptors shown here come from a human donor with aplastic anemia.

J is TRBJ1-6 and V is TRBV19; 9 positions agree with TRBD1. The germline CDR1 and CDR2 sequences are LNHDA and SQIVND (reference sequence). The trim removed 2 bases at V and 8 bases at J, leaving 10 bases unmatched. The CDR3 has 17 amino acids. CDR3 protein: CASSIRPWDREDSPLHF. As DNA, the CDR3 is TGTGCCAGTAGTATACGACCCTGGGACAGGGAGGATTCACCCCTCCACTTT. Full variable domain (outside the CDR3, taken from reference TRBV19 and TRBJ1-6): DGGITQSPKYLFRKEGQNVTLSCEQNLNHDAMYWYRQDPGQGLRLIYYSQIVNDFQKGDIAEGYSVSREKKESFPLTVTSAQKNPTAFYLCASSIRPWDREDSPLHFGNGTRLTVT.

This clonotype was observed at least ten times. The chain combines TRBV19 with TRBJ2-1; 11 nucleotides align to TRBD2. This CDR3 is built from 16 residues. From germline, CDR1 is LNHDA and CDR2 SQIVND (reference sequence). V shed 7 bases and J 4 bases; nucleotides not matched to a gene: 9. The DNA for the CDR3 is TGTGCCAGTAACCCCCTGGGACTAGCGGCTTACAATGAGCAGTTCTTC. Residues: CASNPLGLAAYNEQFF.

This clonotype has a count of ten or more. V usage is TRBV12-3 or TRBV12-4 and J usage is TRBJ1-4, with 7 bases lining up with TRBD1. Trimming cost V 1 base and J 8 bases; bases outside gene matches: 10. The CDR3 is made up of 16 amino acids. The CDR3 spells CASSLGTGWGGEKLFF. As DNA, the CDR3 is TGTGCCAGCAGTTTAGGGACAGGCTGGGGAGGGGAAAAACTGTTTTTT.

With respect to this clonotype: A read error may produce the germline difference seen at one junction end. The rearrangement uses TRBV10-3 and TRBJ2-7; D is unresolved. Germline loops: CDR1 ENHRY, CDR2 SYGVKD. The CDR3 runs to 13 residues. CDR3 nucleotide sequence: TGTGCCATCAGTGAGCCGGCGTCCTCCGAGCAGTACTTC. This sequence encodes CAISEPASSEQYF.

The V call is TRBV20-1, the J call TRBJ2-7, with D maybe TRBD1 (7 bases). The V end lost 0 bases, the J end lost 1 base, and 13 bases lay between the germline ends. The germline V gene encodes CDR1 DFQATT and CDR2 SNEGSKA (reference sequence). The CDR3 length is 15 residues. The CDR3: CSARDRGASSYEQYF. For the CDR3, the DNA is TGCAGTGCTAGAGACAGGGGGGCTTCGTCCTACGAGCAGTACTTC.

V gene TRBV19 combines with J gene TRBJ1-2, with a possible D match to TRBD1 (6 bases). CDR1 is LNHDA, CDR2 SQIVND, per germline (reference sequence). The CDR3 is 13 residues long. V gave up 4 bases and J gave up 8 bases, with 14 bases separating them. The CDR3 DNA reads TGTGCCAGTAGTACCCTACAGGGAGGCGGCTACACCTTC. It is translated as CASSTLQGGGYTF.

This chain connects TRBV10-3 to TRBJ1-1; no firm D call. CDR3 size: 12 residues. V gave up 3 bases and J gave up 6 bases, with 8 bases separating them. Germline CDR1 ENHRY, CDR2 SYGVKD. The CDR3 DNA reads as TGTGCCATCAGTGACACAGTCGCTGAAGCTTTCTTT. Its translation: CAISDTVAEAFF.

This CDR3 is CASSDQGTYGYTF. For the CDR3, the DNA is TGTGCCAGCAGTGACCAGGGAACCTATGGCTACACCTTC. The V gene is TRBV2, the J gene TRBJ1-2; D perhaps matches TRBD1 (5 bases). The CDR3 has 13 amino acids. Per germline, CDR1 SNHLY and CDR2 FYNNEI. V shed 3 bases and J shed 4 bases, with 9 bases lying between them. The full variable domain, rest sourced from reference TRBV2 and TRBJ1-2, is EPEVTQTPSHQVTQMGQEVILRCVPISNHLYFYWYRQILGQKVEFLVSFYNNEISEKSEIFDDQFSVERPDGSNFTLKIRSTKLEDSAMYFCASSDQGTYGYTFGSGTRLTVV.

A remark on this clonotype: As the CDR3 is not closed by the conserved phenylalanine or tryptophan, this likely results from a read error. The chain links TRBV11-1 to TRBJ1-2; D unresolved. Trimming took off 5 bases at V and 5 bases at J, with 27 bases between the two ends. The CDR3 length is 18 residues. Germline V gene lookup returns CDR1 SGHAT and CDR2 FQDESV (reference sequence). CDR3 protein: CASSASGRGIPIGYGYTL. CDR3 DNA: TGTGCCAGCAGCGCAAGCGGTCGTGGGATTCCCATCGGGTATGGCTACACCCTC.

In this sample, this clonotype turned up once. The chain is built from TRBV19 and TRBJ2-1, with 7 bases identical to TRBD1. Germline trimming cut 9 bases from V and 12 bases from J; bases unmatched to any gene: 14. The length of the CDR3 is 13 residues. Germline CDR1 is LNHDA and CDR2 is SQIVND (reference sequence). CDR3: CASRQGNTDTQFF. CDR3 DNA sequence: TGTGCCAGCCGACAGGGTAACACAGATACGCAGTTCTTC.

V and J are TRBV12-3 or TRBV12-4 and TRBJ2-5, with D possibly TRBD1 on 5 matching bases. V lost 3 bases, J lost 3 bases, and 14 bases lay in between. CDR3 length: 15 amino acids. The CDR3 bases are TGTGCCAGCAGTTTGAATCAGGGTGGTGAAGAGACCCAGTACTTC. Protein product: CASSLNQGGEETQYF.

This clonotype was detected ten times or more. This chain joins TRBV10-3 and TRBJ2-2; a possible D gene is TRBD2 (6 bases). V was cut by 6 bases and J by 1 base, with 15 bases left in between. Germline loops: CDR1 ENHRY, CDR2 SYGVKD. The CDR3 extends over 16 amino acids. The CDR3 DNA reads as TGTGCCATCAGAAAAGGATCGGGGGAGAACACCGGGGAGCTGTTTTTT. Amino acid sequence: CAIRKGSGENTGELFF.

This clonotype was counted many times. This sequence joins TRBV6-1 and TRBJ1-5; D uncertain. Germline CDR1 and CDR2: MNHNS and SASEGT. This CDR3 has 13 amino acids. Trimming took 6 bases from V and 4 from J, leaving 10 bases between them. This chain's CDR3 is CASRLGANQPQHF. Written as DNA, the CDR3 is TGTGCCAGCAGACTAGGAGCAAATCAGCCCCAGCATTTT.

This sequence joins TRBV5-1 and TRBJ1-1, with a weak D call TRBD1 (6 bases). Germline CDR1 SGHRS, CDR2 YFSETQ. The CDR3 length is 14 residues. The V and J ends lost 1 base and 4 bases respectively, with 11 bases between them. DNA for the CDR3: TGCGCCAGCAGCTTGAGGGGGGGGACCACTGAAGCTTTCTTT. It codes for CASSLRGGTTEAFF. Full variable domain (remainder filled in from reference TRBV5-1 and TRBJ1-1): KAGVTQTPRYLIKTRGQQVTLSCSPISGHRSVSWYQQTPGQGLQFLFEYFSETQRNKGNFPGRFSGRQFSNSRSEMNVSTLELGDSALYLCASSLRGGTTEAFFGQGTRLTVV.